These 31 T cell receptor beta chains came from one sample sequenced in a study of blood T cell repertoires in COVID-19. Libraries were prepared by immunoSEQ multiplex PCR; TCRdb keeps only in-frame clonotypes and omits some of them. The sample yields 200,000 to 250,000 clones, approximately 90% seen once. The sample consisted of peripheral blood. These receptors originate from a man between 25 and 39 years old with COVID-19, enrolled during active disease.

The J gene is TRBJ2-7, the V gene TRBV2; the match to TRBD2 covers 10 bases. J gave up 4 bases and V 6 bases, and 9 bases lay outside the gene matches. CDR1 is SNHLY, CDR2 FYNNEI, per germline. The CDR3 contains 15 residues. CDR3 sequence (DNA): TGTGCCAGCAGCCCCGGACTAGCGGTTTTTTACGAGCAGTACTTC. As protein: CASSPGLAVFYEQYF.

The CDR3 is CASSMQREFPNNEQFF. CDR3 bases: TGTGCCAGTAGTATGCAGCGGGAGTTCCCTAACAATGAGCAGTTCTTC. The rearrangement uses TRBV19 and TRBJ2-1; 8 bases map to TRBD2. V dropped 3 bases and J dropped 5; count of bases not matched to a gene: 9. The germline CDR1 and CDR2 sequences are LNHDA and SQIVND (reference sequence). There are 16 residues in the CDR3.

The J gene is TRBJ1-3, the V gene TRBV2; TRBD1 matches 9 bases. CDR1 and CDR2 from the germline V gene are SNHLY and FYNNEI. Unmatched junction bases numbered 8, after V lost 4 bases and J lost 4 bases. CDR3 length: 16 amino acids. The CDR3, as DNA: TGTGCCAGCAGTGTGGGACAGGGCCCATGGGGAAACACCATATATTTT. Protein: CASSVGQGPWGNTIYF.

This rearrangement joins TRBV7-8 to TRBJ1-2; the match to TRBD1 covers 8 bases. In germline, CDR1 is SGHVS, CDR2 FQNEAQ. Losses at the gene ends were 1 base for V and 6 bases for J; bases not matched to a gene: 4. The CDR3 contains 14 residues. The CDR3 sequence: CASSLGQGADGYTF. In DNA, the CDR3 is TGTGCCAGCAGCTTAGGCCAGGGGGCGGATGGCTACACCTTC.

This clone was recorded only once. This sequence joins TRBV7-3 and TRBJ1-3, with D unclear. Germline-derived CDR1 and CDR2 are SGHTA and FQGTGA. V dropped 0 bases and J dropped 2 bases, with 8 bases sitting between them. This CDR3 is built from 15 residues. CDR3 region: CASSLTTDPGNTIYF. CDR3 nucleotides: TGTGCCAGCAGCTTAACGACTGACCCTGGAAACACCATATATTTT. Full variable domain (rest looked up from reference TRBV7-3 and TRBJ1-3): GAGVSQTPSNKVTEKGKYVELRCDPISGHTALYWYRQSLGQGPEFLIYFQGTGAADDSGLPNDRFFAVRPEGSVSTLKIQRTERGDSAVYLCASSLTTDPGNTIYFGEGSWLTVV.

This chain connects TRBV5-6 to TRBJ1-5, with 7 bases lining up with TRBD1. There are 15 residues in the CDR3. Trimming cost V 1 base and J 5 bases; bases outside gene matches: 6. Per germline, CDR1 SGHDT and CDR2 YYEEEE. CDR3 protein: CASSLIGGADQPQHF. DNA of the CDR3: TGTGCCAGCAGCTTGATAGGGGGCGCGGATCAGCCCCAGCATTTT.

The rearrangement uses TRBV5-1 and TRBJ2-3; 7 bases are shared with TRBD1. CDR1 and CDR2 from the germline V gene are SGHRS and YFSETQ. The CDR3 contains 14 residues. J lost 5 bases, V lost 3 bases, and 6 bases had no gene match. The DNA of the CDR3 is TGCGCCAGCAGCTCCACAGGGGCAGAAGATACGCAGTATTTT. This encodes CASSSTGAEDTQYF.

The chain is built from TRBV7-9 and TRBJ2-1, with 8 positions matching TRBD1. The CDR3 extends over 17 amino acids. V trimming: 5 bases; J trimming: 4 bases; junction bases outside the gene matches: 13. CDR1 is SEHNR, CDR2 FQNEAQ, per germline (reference sequence). The CDR3 reads CASSLGTGEYFYNEQFF. In DNA, the CDR3 is TGTGCCAGCAGCCTAGGGACAGGTGAATACTTTTACAATGAGCAGTTCTTC.

This chain uses TRBV10-1 with TRBJ1-1; 7 bases are a match to TRBD1. Germline CDR1 reads WNHNN; CDR2 reads SYGVQD (reference sequence). The CDR3 totals 16 residues. The V and J ends lost 6 bases and 5 bases, in that order; junction bases with no gene match: 15. DNA for the CDR3: TGCGCCAGCAGGAGACAGGGAAGAAGGTACATGACTGAAGCTTTCTTT. It translates to CASRRQGRRYMTEAFF.

This sequence joins TRBV28 and TRBJ1-1; TRBD1 might be the D (5 bases). V lost 3 bases, J lost 5 bases, and 13 bases lay in between. The germline gives CDR1 MDHEN, CDR2 SYDVKM. The CDR3 is made up of 14 amino acids. Here the CDR3 reads CASSLPGGWTEAFF. CDR3 coding DNA: TGTGCCAGCAGTTTGCCCGGGGGATGGACTGAAGCTTTCTTT. Combining the CDR3 with reference TRBV28 and TRBJ1-1 gives the whole variable domain DVKVTQSSRYLVKRTGEKVFLECVQDMDHENMFWYRQDPGLGLRLIYFSYDVKMKEKGDIPEGYSVSREKKERFSLILESASTNQTSMYLCASSLPGGWTEAFFGQGTRLTVV.

The CDR3 sequence is CASRLTGPYEQYF. The CDR3 DNA follows: TGTGCCAGCAGACTTACAGGGCCGTACGAGCAGTACTTC. This chain connects TRBV28 to TRBJ2-7; the D gene is possibly TRBD1 (6 bases). V lost 6 bases and J 4 bases, leaving 13 bases between the germline ends. This CDR3 region has 13 residues. Germline CDR1 and CDR2: MDHEN and SYDVKM. Filled out from reference TRBV28 and TRBJ2-7, the complete variable domain reads DVKVTQSSRYLVKRTGEKVFLECVQDMDHENMFWYRQDPGLGLRLIYFSYDVKMKEKGDIPEGYSVSREKKERFSLILESASTNQTSMYLCASRLTGPYEQYFGPGTRLTVT.

This rearrangement joins TRBV18 to TRBJ1-1, with 9 bases matching TRBD1. CDR3 length: 15 amino acids. Germline lookup yields CDR1 KGHSH and CDR2 LQKENI. Germline trimming cut 3 bases from V and 1 base from J; bases unmatched to any gene: 3. The CDR3 coding sequence is TGTGCCAGCTCACCGGGACAGGGTTCGAACACTGAAGCTTTCTTT. It translates to CASSPGQGSNTEAFF.

This clone was found once. V is TRBV11-2 and J is TRBJ2-7; D possibly corresponds to TRBD1 (5 bases). Trimming removed 1 base at V and 6 bases at J, with 13 bases between. Germline CDR1 and CDR2: SGHAT and FQNNGV. The CDR3 sequence is 14 residues long. The CDR3 region is CASSLVGRQTEQYF. CDR3 coding DNA: TGTGCCAGCAGCTTAGTGGGGCGTCAGACCGAGCAGTACTTC.

The CDR3 coding sequence is TGTGCCAGCAGCCGACTAGCGAACGAGCAGTACTTC. Protein product: CASSRLANEQYF. This chain connects TRBV6-6 to TRBJ2-7; 8 bases are a match to TRBD2. This CDR3 region has 12 residues. J lost 5 bases, V lost 6 bases, and 3 bases had no gene match. Germline V gene lookup returns CDR1 MNHNY and CDR2 SVGAGI (reference sequence).

The chain links TRBV5-1 to TRBJ2-7; D is possibly TRBD2 (5 bases). V dropped 0 bases and J dropped 7 bases, with 23 bases sitting between them. Germline CDR1 and CDR2: SGHRS and YFSETQ. This CDR3 is built from 17 residues. This CDR3 is CASSLVATGSPTEEQYF. DNA for the CDR3: TGCGCCAGCAGCTTGGTAGCGACGGGCTCCCCGACGGAGGAGCAGTACTTC.

V usage is TRBV15 and J usage is TRBJ1-2; 8 bases are a match to TRBD1. This CDR3 is built from 14 residues. Germline values: CDR1 LNHNV, CDR2 YYDKDF (reference sequence). J was trimmed by 8 bases and V by 1 base; bases with no gene match: 6. CDR3 region: CATSRAPTGDGYTF. DNA of the CDR3: TGTGCCACCAGCAGAGCGCCGACAGGGGACGGCTACACCTTC.

This CDR3 is CASRTSGDTQYF. CDR3 sequence (DNA): TGTGCCAGCAGGACTAGCGGGGATACGCAGTATTTT. The J gene is TRBJ2-3, the V gene TRBV12-3 or TRBV12-4; 10 bases fit TRBD2. Trimming removed 6 bases from V and 6 bases from J; junction bases left unmatched: 0. The CDR3 is 12 amino acids.

The V call is TRBV27, the J call TRBJ1-2; D is unclear. Germline V gives CDR1 MNHEY, CDR2 SMNVEV (reference sequence). V shed 3 bases and J shed 0 bases, with 23 bases lying between them. CDR3 length: 19 amino acids. The CDR3 DNA is TGTGCCAGCAGTTTTGAAACGGAATCTTCGAGGCGAGCTAACTATGGCTACACCTTC. Its translation is CASSFETESSRRANYGYTF.

This sequence joins TRBV4-3 and TRBJ1-1; no reliable D call. Germline lookup yields CDR1 LGHNA and CDR2 YSLEER. Between the trimmed V and J ends, which lost 2 bases and 2 bases, there was a span of 9 bases. This CDR3 contains 14 residues. The CDR3 nucleotides are TGCGCCAGCAGCCAACGGGGAGGAAACACTGAAGCTTTCTTT. Protein: CASSQRGGNTEAFF.

This chain links TRBV19 with TRBJ2-2, with 7 bases identical to TRBD2. The CDR3 contains 14 residues. The V gene end was trimmed by 5 bases and the J gene end by 6 bases; junction bases not matched to a gene: 6. The germline gives CDR1 LNHDA, CDR2 SQIVND (reference sequence). The CDR3 is CASSGRDYSGELFF. The DNA of the CDR3 is TGTGCCAGTAGTGGAAGGGACTATTCCGGGGAGCTGTTTTTT.

This clone appeared a single time. The chain links TRBV11-2 to TRBJ2-1; 10 nucleotides line up with TRBD2. V dropped 3 bases and J dropped 8; count of bases not matched to a gene: 7. The CDR3 length is 15 residues. Germline V CDR1 and CDR2: SGHAT, FQNNGV. This CDR3 is CASSLGLAPHDEQFF. Here the CDR3 DNA reads TGTGCCAGCAGCTTGGGACTAGCGCCCCATGATGAGCAGTTCTTC. Combining the CDR3 with reference TRBV11-2 and TRBJ2-1 gives the whole variable domain EAGVAQSPRYKIIEKRQSVAFWCNPISGHATLYWYQQILGQGPKLLIQFQNNGVVDDSQLPKDRFSAERLKGVDSTLKIQPAKLEDSAVYLCASSLGLAPHDEQFFGPGTRLTVL.

The chain combines TRBV14 with TRBJ1-5; the match to TRBD1 covers 7 bases. CDR3 length: 14 amino acids. Germline V gives CDR1 SGHDN, CDR2 FVKESK. The ends lost 1 base at V and 4 bases at J; junction bases unmatched: 1. CDR3 amino acids: CASSQAGGNQPQHF. The CDR3 DNA sequence: TGTGCCAGCAGCCAAGCAGGGGGGAATCAGCCCCAGCATTTT.

The genes are TRBV5-4 and TRBJ1-1, with D tentatively TRBD1 (6 bases). Germline CDR1 SGHNT, CDR2 YYREEE (reference sequence). This CDR3 comprises 15 residues. Trimming left V 3 bases short and J 1 base short, with 13 bases between. The DNA of the CDR3 is TGTGCCAGCAGCTGGGAGGGGGTTAGGAACACTGAAGCTTTCTTT. Translated, it gives CASSWEGVRNTEAFF.

This sequence joins TRBV5-4 and TRBJ1-2, with 8 bases fitting TRBD1. V was pared by 5 bases and J by 3 bases, with 6 bases of the junction left unmatched. Germline V gives CDR1 SGHNT, CDR2 YYREEE (reference sequence). The CDR3 totals 14 residues. The CDR3 region is CASRAATGDYGYTF. Written as DNA, the CDR3 is TGTGCCAGCAGGGCAGCGACAGGGGACTATGGCTACACCTTC.

The rearrangement uses TRBV5-1 and TRBJ2-1; D not certain. This CDR3 has 15 residues. The V and J ends lost 0 bases and 2 bases respectively, with 9 bases between them. Germline V lookup: CDR1 SGHRS, CDR2 YFSETQ. The chain's CDR3 is CASSLDGGTYNEQFF. CDR3 in DNA: TGCGCCAGCAGCTTGGATGGCGGAACCTACAATGAGCAGTTCTTC.

This chain uses TRBV12-3 or TRBV12-4 with TRBJ2-7; 9 nucleotides align to TRBD1. With 8 bases clipped from V and 7 bases from J, the junction kept 9 bases outside the gene matches. The CDR3 has 13 amino acids. The CDR3 DNA follows: TGTGCCAGCTCAACCGGGACAGGGAGAGAGCAGTACTTC. Protein: CASSTGTGREQYF.

The chain is built from TRBV6-2 or TRBV6-3 and TRBJ2-7; the match to TRBD1 covers 12 bases. Trimming at V came to 5 bases and at J to 5 bases, leaving 7 bases not matched to a gene. Per the germline V gene, CDR1 is MNHEY and CDR2 is SVGEGT. This CDR3 has 15 residues. The CDR3 is CASSPGTGGVHEQYF. The CDR3 DNA sequence: TGTGCCAGCAGTCCCGGGACAGGGGGCGTCCACGAGCAGTACTTC.

The J gene is TRBJ1-3, the V gene TRBV11-2; 8 nucleotides match TRBD1. The CDR3 contains 14 residues. Germline loops: CDR1 SGHAT, CDR2 FQNNGV. With V trimmed by 5 bases and J by 5 bases, 5 bases remained unmatched. The CDR3 region has the DNA TGTGCCAGCAGCCGTGACAGGGGTAGAAACACCATATATTTT. Its protein is CASSRDRGRNTIYF.

This clone appeared once. The DNA of the CDR3 is TGCGCCAGCAGCCCCGGACAGGGTGAGAACACCGGGGAGCTGTTTTTT. Residues: CASSPGQGENTGELFF. The J gene is TRBJ2-2, the V gene TRBV5-1, with TRBD1 identical over 8 bases. Germline trimming cut 4 bases from V and 1 base from J; bases unmatched to any gene: 6. CDR3 length: 16 amino acids. The germline V gene has CDR1 SGHRS and CDR2 YFSETQ.

DNA for the CDR3: TGTGCCAGCAGCTTACAGGGAGGGTGGACCGGGGAGCTGTTTTTT. The encoded protein is CASSLQGGWTGELFF. The chain recombines TRBV7-3 with TRBJ2-2; 7 bases line up with TRBD2. The germline V gene encodes CDR1 SGHTA and CDR2 FQGTGA. The V segment lost 2 bases and the J segment 5 bases; nucleotides outside the gene matches: 5. The CDR3 is made up of 15 amino acids.

As DNA, the CDR3 is TGTGCCAGCAGCGCCATACTAGCGGGAGCTTTCTACAATGAGCAGTTCTTC. Translating gives CASSAILAGAFYNEQFF. The genes are TRBV5-6 and TRBJ2-1, with 11 bases fitting TRBD2. CDR1 and CDR2 from the germline V gene are SGHDT and YYEEEE. The CDR3 consists of 17 residues. V gave up 4 bases and J gave up 3 bases; unmatched junction bases: 9.